This TCR beta chain originates from a study of shared clonotypes between healthy human individuals. V shed 4 bases and J shed 6 bases, with 21 bases lying between them. The germline V gene has CDR1 MGHRA and CDR2 YSYEKL. The CDR3 runs to 17 residues. Sorted-subset replicate PCRs used approximately 200 ng of genomic DNA. This amount corresponded to about 30,000 T cell genomes. The data were produced by immunoSEQ multiplex PCR, yet TCRdb's version contains in-frame clones alone and is incomplete. The table has about 2.4 million clones, more than 85% seen once. Sequenced sample: naive CD4+ T cells from PBMCs. The subset here: CD45RA+ positively selected. This chain links TRBV4-1 with TRBJ2-2; no clear D gene. The receptor comes from a man between 18 and 35 years old in good health. Some clones in this sample may be carry-over from other donors' samples. CDR3 in amino acids: CASSPKRGAIAAGELFF. As DNA, the CDR3 is TGCGCCAGCAGCCCTAAAAGAGGAGCTATAGCCGCCGGGGAGCTGTTTTTT.